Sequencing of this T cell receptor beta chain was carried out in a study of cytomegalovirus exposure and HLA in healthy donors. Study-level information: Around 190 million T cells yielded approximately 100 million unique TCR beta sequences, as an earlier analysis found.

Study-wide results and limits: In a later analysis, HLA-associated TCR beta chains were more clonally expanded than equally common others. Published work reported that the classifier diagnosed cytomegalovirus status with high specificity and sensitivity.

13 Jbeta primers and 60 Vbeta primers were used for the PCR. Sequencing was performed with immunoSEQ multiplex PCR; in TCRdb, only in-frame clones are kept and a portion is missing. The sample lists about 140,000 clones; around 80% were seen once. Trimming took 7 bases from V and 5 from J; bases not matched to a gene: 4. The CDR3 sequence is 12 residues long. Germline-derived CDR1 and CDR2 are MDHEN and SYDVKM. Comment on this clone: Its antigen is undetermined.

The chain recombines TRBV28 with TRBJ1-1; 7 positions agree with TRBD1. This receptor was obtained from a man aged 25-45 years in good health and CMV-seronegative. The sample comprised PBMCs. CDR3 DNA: TGTGCCAGCATTCTACAGGGGACTGAAGCTTTCTTT. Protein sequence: CASILQGTEAFF.